This is a list of T cell receptor beta chains from one sample in a study of human thymus T cells. Assay used: immunoSEQ multiplex PCR; TCRdb lists only in-frame clones, some missing. The repertoire holds 45,000 to 75,000 clones, about 93% seen once, with under 7% in the top ten. Material: blood. Receptors were obtained from a boy under three years old with a congenital heart defect but otherwise immunologically healthy. Both conserved end residues are part of each CDR3. The order of the fields is D gene, clone size, V gene, J gene, CDR3 DNA, CDR3 protein. D genes are given only for firm matches. Some rows have no size entry. The others give once, few or many, or a class for an expanded clone.

D gene: .; clone size: .; V gene: TRBV7-2; J gene: TRBJ2-7; CDR3 DNA: TGTGCCAGCAGCCTTACTAGCAGCTACGAGCAGTACTTC; CDR3 protein: CASSLTSSYEQYF
D gene: TRBD2; clone size: .; V gene: TRBV9; J gene: TRBJ2-5; CDR3 DNA: TGTGCCAGCAGCGAGGGGCTAGCGGTCCTCCCAGGGGAGACCCAGTACTTC; CDR3 protein: CASSEGLAVLPGETQYF
D gene: TRBD2; clone size: .; V gene: TRBV6-1; J gene: TRBJ2-3; CDR3 DNA: TGTGCCACGTCGGGGCGGGAGTGGAGCACAGATACGCAGTATTTT; CDR3 protein: CATSGREWSTDTQYF
D gene: TRBD2; clone size: once; V gene: TRBV7-9; J gene: TRBJ2-5; CDR3 DNA: TGTGCCAGCAGCCCTTTGACTAGCGGGAGGGCCGGTGAGACCCAGTACTTC; CDR3 protein: CASSPLTSGRAGETQYF
D gene: .; clone size: .; V gene: TRBV13; J gene: TRBJ1-1; CDR3 DNA: TGTGCCAGCAGCTTCACCATGTCGGGGAACACTGAAGCTTTCTTT; CDR3 protein: CASSFTMSGNTEAFF
D gene: .; clone size: few; V gene: TRBV9; J gene: TRBJ1-5; CDR3 DNA: TGTGCCAGCAGCGTAGGTTTAACAGGGCATCAGCCCCAGCATTTT; CDR3 protein: CASSVGLTGHQPQHF
D gene: TRBD1; clone size: .; V gene: TRBV2; J gene: TRBJ1-1; CDR3 DNA: TGTGCCAGCAGTGAATCCCCGGGACAGGGGGCTGAAGCTTTCTTT; CDR3 protein: CASSESPGQGAEAFF
D gene: TRBD2; clone size: .; V gene: TRBV11-3; J gene: TRBJ2-5; CDR3 DNA: TGTGCCAGCAGCGCTAGCGGGAGGGCTTTTTTTGAGACCCAGTACTTC; CDR3 protein: CASSASGRAFFETQYF
D gene: .; clone size: .; V gene: TRBV30; J gene: TRBJ1-2; CDR3 DNA: TGTGCCTGGAGTACAGGGTTCCCTAACTATGGCTACACCTTC; CDR3 protein: CAWSTGFPNYGYTF
D gene: TRBD2; clone size: .; V gene: TRBV28; J gene: TRBJ2-7; CDR3 DNA: TGTGCCAGCAGTTTGCATTTTGGGACTAGCGGGAGGGTAGGGTACGAGCAGTACTTC; CDR3 protein: CASSLHFGTSGRVGYEQYF
D gene: TRBD1; clone size: .; V gene: TRBV2; J gene: TRBJ1-6; CDR3 DNA: TGTGCCAGCAGGGGGACAGGGCGAAATTCACCCCTCCACTTT; CDR3 protein: CASRGTGRNSPLHF
D gene: .; clone size: .; V gene: TRBV15; J gene: TRBJ2-5; CDR3 DNA: TGTGCCACCAGCCTATCACCCCTGACCGAACAAGAGACCCAGTACTTC; CDR3 protein: CATSLSPLTEQETQYF
D gene: .; clone size: few; V gene: TRBV30; J gene: TRBJ2-2; CDR3 DNA: TGTGCCTGGAGCGGGGATAACACCGGGGAGCTGTTTTTT; CDR3 protein: CAWSGDNTGELFF
D gene: .; clone size: .; V gene: TRBV7-2; J gene: TRBJ1-5; CDR3 DNA: TGTGCCAGCAGCTTAGGTATAGATAGCAATCAGCCCCAGCATTTT; CDR3 protein: CASSLGIDSNQPQHF
D gene: .; clone size: .; V gene: TRBV28; J gene: TRBJ2-1; CDR3 DNA: TGTGCCAGCAGTTTACAATTGGACATCGTTTACAATGAGCAGTTCTTC; CDR3 protein: CASSLQLDIVYNEQFF
D gene: .; clone size: once; V gene: TRBV6-1; J gene: TRBJ1-6; CDR3 DNA: TGTGCCAGCAGTGAGTGGGCCTCCGGCCTCTATAATTCACCCCTCCACTTT; CDR3 protein: CASSEWASGLYNSPLHF
D gene: TRBD1; clone size: .; V gene: TRBV19; J gene: TRBJ2-1; CDR3 DNA: TGTGCCAGTAGCCTGGACAGGGGGTCCTACAATGAGCAGTTCTTC; CDR3 protein: CASSLDRGSYNEQFF
D gene: TRBD2; clone size: .; V gene: TRBV27; J gene: TRBJ2-3; CDR3 DNA: TGTGCCAGCAGTTTAAAAGCTAGCGGGAGATCAGATACGCAGTATTTT; CDR3 protein: CASSLKASGRSDTQYF
D gene: TRBD1; clone size: .; V gene: TRBV2; J gene: TRBJ2-2; CDR3 DNA: TGTGCCGGTGACAGGGTAGATTCCGGGGAGCTGTTTTTT; CDR3 protein: CAGDRVDSGELFF
D gene: .; clone size: .; V gene: TRBV6-1; J gene: TRBJ2-7; CDR3 DNA: TGTGCCAGCAGTTACAGGTACGAGCAGTACTTC; CDR3 protein: CASSYRYEQYF
D gene: TRBD1; clone size: .; V gene: TRBV28; J gene: TRBJ2-7; CDR3 DNA: TGTGCCAGTGTGGACAGGGAACTTTACGAGCAGTACTTC; CDR3 protein: CASVDRELYEQYF
D gene: .; clone size: .; V gene: TRBV5-1; J gene: TRBJ1-5; CDR3 DNA: TGCGCCAGCAGCTTGGGTGGAGGGAACCAGCCCCAGCATTTT; CDR3 protein: CASSLGGGNQPQHF
D gene: .; clone size: .; V gene: TRBV2; J gene: TRBJ1-1; CDR3 DNA: TGTGCCAGCAGTAAGGGGAAAATGAACACTGAAGCTTTCTTT; CDR3 protein: CASSKGKMNTEAFF
D gene: .; clone size: .; V gene: TRBV27; J gene: TRBJ1-4; CDR3 DNA: TGTGCCAGCAGGAGAAGGGCGCCTAATGAAAAACTGTTTTTT; CDR3 protein: CASRRRAPNEKLFF
D gene: TRBD2; clone size: .; V gene: TRBV5-4; J gene: TRBJ2-3; CDR3 DNA: TGTGCCAGCACCTCAAGCGGGGGGCCCACAGATACGCAGTATTTT; CDR3 protein: CASTSSGGPTDTQYF
D gene: .; clone size: .; V gene: TRBV5-1; J gene: TRBJ1-2; CDR3 DNA: TGCGCCAGCAGCTTGGGGGCGGTAGCTAACTATGGCTACACCTTC; CDR3 protein: CASSLGAVANYGYTF
D gene: .; clone size: .; V gene: TRBV11-2; J gene: TRBJ1-1; CDR3 DNA: TGTGCCAGCAGCTTAGGACAGAACACTGAAGCTTTCTTT; CDR3 protein: CASSLGQNTEAFF
D gene: TRBD1; clone size: few; V gene: TRBV18; J gene: TRBJ1-1; CDR3 DNA: TGTGCCAGCTCACCATCCCGGGACAGGGAAGCTTTCTTT; CDR3 protein: CASSPSRDREAFF
D gene: TRBD2; clone size: .; V gene: TRBV18; J gene: TRBJ2-7; CDR3 DNA: TGTGCCAGCTCACCAATCTTCGCGGGAGGGAGCACCTACGAGCAGTACTTC; CDR3 protein: CASSPIFAGGSTYEQYF
D gene: .; clone size: .; V gene: TRBV29-1; J gene: TRBJ1-2; CDR3 DNA: TGCAGCGTTGTTGGGGGGAGGGGAAACTATGGCTACACCTTC; CDR3 protein: CSVVGGRGNYGYTF
D gene: TRBD2; clone size: .; V gene: TRBV5-4; J gene: TRBJ2-3; CDR3 DNA: TGTGCCAGCAGCCCCGCCATAGGACTAGCGGGGCCAGATACGCAGTATTTT; CDR3 protein: CASSPAIGLAGPDTQYF
D gene: .; clone size: .; V gene: TRBV5-1; J gene: TRBJ2-5; CDR3 DNA: TGCGCCAGCAGCTCGTCCCAAGAGACCCAGTACTTC; CDR3 protein: CASSSSQETQYF
D gene: TRBD1; clone size: .; V gene: TRBV28; J gene: TRBJ1-1; CDR3 DNA: TGTGCCAGCAGCACCCCCAGGGGGCGGAGGACTGAAGCTTTCTTT; CDR3 protein: CASSTPRGRRTEAFF
D gene: TRBD1; clone size: .; V gene: TRBV11-3; J gene: TRBJ2-5; CDR3 DNA: TGTGCCAGCAGCTTAGGGACAGGGGTTCAAGAGACCCAGTACTTC; CDR3 protein: CASSLGTGVQETQYF
D gene: .; clone size: .; V gene: TRBV7-9; J gene: TRBJ2-1; CDR3 DNA: TGTGCCAGCAGCTTCGGGGGAGCTGGCTACAATGAGCAGTTCTTC; CDR3 protein: CASSFGGAGYNEQFF
D gene: TRBD2; clone size: .; V gene: TRBV6-1; J gene: TRBJ2-5; CDR3 DNA: TGTGCCAGCAGTGGACGAGAAACTAGCGGGAGTTACCAAGAGACCCAGTACTTC; CDR3 protein: CASSGRETSGSYQETQYF
D gene: .; clone size: .; V gene: TRBV14; J gene: TRBJ2-7; CDR3 DNA: TGTGCCAGCAGCCAAAGGTCCTACGAGCAGTACTTC; CDR3 protein: CASSQRSYEQYF
D gene: .; clone size: once; V gene: TRBV4-3; J gene: TRBJ2-5; CDR3 DNA: TGCGCCAGCAGCCAAGCGAGAGGCGGGGAGACCCAGTACTTC; CDR3 protein: CASSQARGGETQYF
D gene: .; clone size: .; V gene: TRBV7-2; J gene: TRBJ1-3; CDR3 DNA: TGTGCCAGCAGCTTAGGGGTGACGTACGGAAACACCATATATTTT; CDR3 protein: CASSLGVTYGNTIYF
D gene: TRBD1; clone size: .; V gene: TRBV19; J gene: TRBJ2-7; CDR3 DNA: TGTGCCTGGCACCTATGGGACAGGGTTTTAGATCACTCCTACGAGCAGTACTTC; CDR3 protein: CAWHLWDRVLDHSYEQYF
D gene: TRBD2; clone size: .; V gene: TRBV4-2; J gene: TRBJ2-5; CDR3 DNA: TGTGCCAGCAGCCAAGATTTAGCGGGGGGAGAGACCCAGTACTTC; CDR3 protein: CASSQDLAGGETQYF
D gene: .; clone size: .; V gene: TRBV5-1; J gene: TRBJ2-5; CDR3 DNA: TGCGCCAGCAGCTTAACTACCCAAGAGACCCAGTACTTC; CDR3 protein: CASSLTTQETQYF
D gene: TRBD1; clone size: .; V gene: TRBV6-6; J gene: TRBJ1-2; CDR3 DNA: TGTGCCAGTCTACCTTGGGACAGGTACTATGGCTACACCTTC; CDR3 protein: CASLPWDRYYGYTF
D gene: .; clone size: .; V gene: TRBV2; J gene: TRBJ1-4; CDR3 DNA: TGTGCCAGCAGTGACATTGTGGTCGTTGCTGGCGAAAAACTGTTTTTT; CDR3 protein: CASSDIVVVAGEKLFF
D gene: .; clone size: .; V gene: TRBV10-1; J gene: TRBJ1-6; CDR3 DNA: TGCGCCAGCAAATATAATTCACCCCTCCACTTT; CDR3 protein: CASKYNSPLHF
D gene: TRBD1; clone size: .; V gene: TRBV4-1; J gene: TRBJ1-1; CDR3 DNA: TGCGCCAGCAGGCGACCGACAGGGCGAAGGACTGAAGCTTTCTTT; CDR3 protein: CASRRPTGRRTEAFF